These 8 T cell receptor beta chains were all obtained from the same sample, sequenced in a study of T cells after yellow fever vaccination (dated by TCRdb to the late 2010s). The treatment or condition label, read with the paper, signifies: live attenuated yellow fever vaccine strain. The library was prepared using 5' RACE. Sequencer: Illumina HiSeq 2500. The public sequencing data were trimmed at Q25 with fastp and processed into clonotypes with MiXCR by TCRdb, which kept only in-frame beta chains. Each entry is one CDR3 protein sequence, shown with its most common DNA and genes. A total of around 150,000 distinct CDR3 sequences appear in this sample, more than 5.5% of them only once. The top ten clonotypes cover approximately 2.5% of the sample. The sequencing here drew on CD4+ T cells sorted from PBMCs, taken about 5 days after the first yellow fever vaccination. The source of these receptors is a man younger than 35 who received the YFV17D yellow fever vaccine.

There are a few counts of this clonotype. J is TRBJ2-7 and V is TRBV4-3, with 12 bases fitting TRBD2. V lost 4 bases, J lost 0 bases, and 10 bases stayed unmatched. CDR1 is LGHNA, CDR2 YSLEER, per germline. The CDR3 sequence is 18 residues long. This CDR3 reads CASSRSVLAGGTSYEQYF. The CDR3 nucleotides read TGCGCCAGCAGCCGTTCTGTACTAGCGGGGGGTACCTCCTACGAGCAGTACTTC.

In regard to this clonotype: Given a much more abundant clone one base away, this may be a read error. This CDR3 reads CASSVNGNTEAFF. CDR3 in DNA: TGTGCCAGCAGTGTCAACGGGAACACTGAAGCTTTCTTT. V gene TRBV2 combines with J gene TRBJ1-1, with D unclear. V was clipped by 4 bases and J by 1 base, with 7 bases between them. From germline, CDR1 is SNHLY and CDR2 FYNNEI. The CDR3 is made up of 13 amino acids. Using reference TRBV2 and TRBJ1-1 for the parts outside the CDR3, the full variable domain is EPEVTQTPSHQVTQMGQEVILRCVPISNHLYFYWYRQILGQKVEFLVSFYNNEISEKSEIFDDQFSVERPDGSNFTLKIRSTKLEDSAMYFCASSVNGNTEAFFGQGTRLTVV.

This clonotype has a handful of counts. This chain connects TRBV7-2 to TRBJ2-2; either TRBD1 or TRBD2 may supply D (6 bases each). Trimming pared 0 bases from V and 3 bases from J, leaving 14 bases between. This CDR3 region has 17 residues. Germline loops: CDR1 SGHTA, CDR2 FQGNSA. In DNA, the CDR3 is TGTGCCAGCAGCTTAGCTTGGGGGGCAGCGTACACCGGGGAGCTGTTTTTT. The encoded protein is CASSLAWGAAYTGELFF.

As to this clonotype: Given a much more abundant clone one base away, this may be a read error. The chain recombines TRBV6-1 with TRBJ2-3; D is possibly TRBD1 (6 bases). Per the germline V gene, CDR1 is MNHNS and CDR2 is SASEGT. The CDR3 sequence is 15 residues long. The CDR3 DNA sequence: TGTGCCAGCAGTAATAGGGGACACCCCACAGATAAGCAGTATTTT. It specifies CASSNRGHPTDKQYF.

This clonotype was detected ten times or more. V and J are TRBV10-3 and TRBJ2-3, with TRBD2 matching over 11 bases. The trim removed 4 bases at V and 0 bases at J, leaving 3 bases unmatched. This CDR3 spans 16 amino acids. CDR1 is ENHRY and CDR2 is SYGVKD in the germline V gene. The CDR3 nucleotides read TGTGCCATCAGTGGACTAGCGGGGCCTAGCACAGATACGCAGTATTTT. This sequence encodes CAISGLAGPSTDTQYF.

This clonotype appeared many times. The V call is TRBV2, the J call TRBJ2-3; D possibly corresponds to TRBD2 (6 bases). V lost 0 bases, J lost 1 base, and 8 bases lay in between. From germline, CDR1 is SNHLY and CDR2 FYNNEI. This CDR3 is built from 15 residues. CDR3 sequence reads: CASSEAWGGTDTQYF. The DNA for the CDR3 is TGTGCCAGCAGTGAAGCATGGGGGGGCACAGATACGCAGTATTTT.

This clonotype was counted at least ten times. The V and J genes are TRBV5-1 and TRBJ2-7; 11 bases line up with TRBD2. The CDR3 totals 14 residues. The ends lost 0 bases at V and 6 bases at J; junction bases unmatched: 2. Germline V CDR1 and CDR2: SGHRS, YFSETQ. The CDR3 loop reads CASSLVLAGGEQYF. The CDR3 DNA reads TGCGCCAGCAGCTTGGTCCTAGCGGGAGGCGAGCAGTACTTC.

Of note for this clonotype: A much larger clone differs by one base, so this may be a read error. This rearrangement joins TRBV10-3 to TRBJ1-4, with TRBD1 identical over 8 bases. CDR3 size: 15 residues. The germline V gene encodes CDR1 ENHRY and CDR2 SYGVKD. The chain's CDR3 is CAISGTGQAKEKLFF. The CDR3 DNA is TGTGCCATCAGTGGAACGGGACAGGCTAAGGAAAAACTGTTTTTT.